This TCR beta chain is from a study of cytomegalovirus exposure and HLA in healthy donors. This clone was counted between two and nine times. In the PCR, 60 Vbeta and 13 Jbeta primers were used. Generated by immunoSEQ multiplex PCR, the TCRdb table keeps only in-frame clones and is missing some. The repertoire holds 150,000 to 200,000 clones, with 77% as singletons. The sequencing sample was made of PBMCs. The receptor's source is a man aged 18 to 29 in good health and CMV-seronegative.

CDR3 amino acids: CASSRTGGQETQYF. For the CDR3, the DNA is TGTGCCAGCAGCAGAACAGGGGGCCAAGAGACCCAGTACTTC. V is TRBV7-3 and J is TRBJ2-5; 8 bases line up with TRBD1. The CDR3 loop spans 14 amino acids. CDR1 SGHTA and CDR2 FQGTGA come from the germline V gene. V trimming: 5 bases; J trimming: 1 base; junction bases outside the gene matches: 3.